Each of the 7 T cell receptor beta chains below was sequenced from the same sample in a study of cytomegalovirus exposure and HLA in healthy donors. Primers: 60 Vbeta forward and 13 Jbeta reverse. The protocol was immunoSEQ multiplex PCR, while the TCRdb copy is restricted to in-frame clones and leaves out a portion. The data show roughly 80,000 clones, around 85% seen once. The sequencing input was PBMCs. The receptors here all came from a woman aged 45 to 65 in good health and CMV-seronegative.

The chain is built from TRBV11-2 and TRBJ2-1; D might be TRBD2 (5 bases). Per the germline V gene, CDR1 is SGHAT and CDR2 is FQNNGV. Trimming removed 0 bases from V and 0 bases from J, with 6 bases in between. The CDR3 totals 15 residues. The CDR3 reads CASSLDLASYNEQFF. As DNA, the CDR3 is TGTGCCAGCAGCTTAGACCTAGCCTCCTACAATGAGCAGTTCTTC.

V usage is TRBV4-2 and J usage is TRBJ2-2; the match to TRBD1 covers 7 bases. Losses at the gene ends were 4 bases for V and 3 bases for J; bases not matched to a gene: 5. The CDR3 loop spans 15 amino acids. Per the germline V gene, CDR1 is LGHNA and CDR2 is YNFKEQ. The CDR3, as DNA: TGTGCCAGCAGCCTATCGCAGGGGGACACCGGGGAGCTGTTTTTT. Protein product: CASSLSQGDTGELFF.

J is TRBJ1-4 and V is TRBV5-1, with D unresolved. The CDR3 covers 12 residues. Per germline, CDR1 SGHRS and CDR2 YFSETQ. The ends were cut back, 7 bases at V and 3 bases at J, with 7 bases in the middle. CDR3 in amino acids: CASRGSNEKLFF. CDR3 in DNA: TGCGCCAGCCGGGGATCTAATGAAAAACTGTTTTTT.

The chain joins TRBV9 to TRBJ2-5; 7 bases map to TRBD2. After removal of 4 bases from V and 2 bases from J, the junction contained 8 bases not matched to a gene. The CDR3 runs to 15 residues. Germline values: CDR1 SGDLS, CDR2 YYNGEE. CDR3 bases: TGTGCCAGCAGCTTTTCCGGGAGGCCGCAAGAGACCCAGTACTTC. Amino acids: CASSFSGRPQETQYF.

The chain is built from TRBV2 and TRBJ2-3; possibly TRBD1 for D (5 bases). The CDR3 totals 15 residues. In germline, CDR1 is SNHLY, CDR2 FYNNEI. V lost 4 bases and J 4 bases, leaving 15 bases between the germline ends. The CDR3 loop reads CASSASQGGADTQYF. Here the CDR3 DNA reads TGTGCCAGCAGTGCTTCTCAGGGTGGTGCAGATACGCAGTATTTT.

For this clone: The junction and the germline gene differ at one end; a read error may be behind it. V is TRBV7-2 and J is TRBJ2-3; 7 bases fit TRBD1. CDR3 length equals 12 residues. Germline V gene lookup returns CDR1 SGHTA and CDR2 FQGNSA. CDR3 amino acids: CASSSRTGTQYF. The CDR3 DNA follows: TGTGCCAGCAGCTCCCGGACAGGTACGCAGTATTTT. Using reference TRBV7-2 and TRBJ2-3 for the parts outside the CDR3, the full variable domain is GAGVSQSPSNKVTEKGKDVELRCDPISGHTALYWYRQSLGQGLEFLIYFQGNSAPDKSGLPSDRFSAERTGGSVSTLTIQRTQQEDSAVYLCASSSRTGTQYFGPGTRLTVL.

This clone was detected once. The chain is built from TRBV7-2 and TRBJ2-3, with 7 bases aligning to TRBD2. Looked up from germline, CDR1 is SGHTA and CDR2 is FQGNSA. V lost 5 bases, J lost 4 bases, and 3 bases stayed unmatched. The CDR3 has 13 amino acids. The CDR3 sequence: CASSRLAADTQYF. Here the CDR3 DNA reads TGTGCCAGCAGCAGACTAGCAGCAGATACGCAGTATTTT.